This is a list of T cell receptor beta chains from one sample in a study of HIV-infected children after antiretroviral therapy interruption. TCRdb called the 3' RACE reads again in MiXCR, with one record for every CDR3 protein. The sample contains tens of thousands of distinct CDR3 sequences, roughly 4% of which appear only once. The starting material was CD45RA+ CD4+ T cells from PBMCs, pooled from several time points, obtained from a donor given antiretroviral therapy, either interrupted or continuous. Source of these receptors: a pool of human donors with HIV. Each CDR3 is given with its conserved first and last residue. D genes are given only for firm matches. Not every row has a clone size; where given, it reads once, few, many or a size class.

V gene,J gene,clone size,D gene,CDR3 protein,CDR3 DNA
TRBV7-9,TRBJ2-3,many,.,CASSLASADTQYF,TGTGCCAGCAGCTTAGCTAGTGCCGATACGCAGTATTTT
TRBV5-4,TRBJ1-2,many,.,CASSPTVQKHYGYTF,TGTGCCAGCAGCCCGACGGTTCAGAAGCACTATGGCTACACCTTC
TRBV20-1,TRBJ2-5,few,TRBD2,CSARRLAGGLGETQYF,TGCAGTGCTAGAAGACTAGCGGGCGGGCTAGGGGAGACCCAGTACTTC
TRBV12-1,TRBJ1-6,.,.,CASSPDGASNSPLHF,TGTGCCAGCAGCCCGGACGGGGCTTCCAATTCACCCCTCCACTTT
TRBV20-1,TRBJ1-5,many,TRBD1,CSARKQGQVVSQENQPQHF,TGCAGTGCTAGAAAGCAGGGACAGGTGGTTTCCCAAGAAAATCAGCCCCAGCATTTT
TRBV12-3/TRBV12-4,TRBJ2-7,many,TRBD2,CASSTGGLAYEQYF,TGTGCCAGCAGTACGGGGGGGCTGGCCTACGAGCAGTACTTC
TRBV3-1,TRBJ2-1,many,.,CASSLKRTYNEQFF,TGTGCCAGCAGCCTAAAACGAACCTACAATGAGCAGTTCTTC
TRBV28,TRBJ1-2,many,TRBD1,CASSMSGTVFDYTF,TGTGCCAGCAGTATGAGCGGGACAGTTTTTGACTACACCTTC
TRBV7-9,TRBJ2-7,many,.,CASSLRLGPEQYF,TGTGCCAGCAGCTTAAGGTTGGGGCCCGAGCAGTACTTC
TRBV7-9,TRBJ1-2,many,.,CASSFSSYGYTF,TGTGCCAGCAGCTTTAGCTCCTATGGCTACACCTTC
TRBV18,TRBJ1-6,many,.,CASSPQFQQGSNSPLHF,TGTGCCAGCTCACCACAATTCCAGCAGGGTAGTAATTCACCCCTCCACTTT
TRBV2,TRBJ1-6,few,TRBD1,CASKLSGQGNSPLHF,TGTGCCAGCAAACTATCGGGACAGGGGAATTCACCCCTCCACTTT
TRBV29-1,TRBJ1-1,many,TRBD1,CSVAGTGVETEAFF,TGCAGCGTCGCCGGGACAGGGGTTGAAACTGAAGCTTTCTTT
TRBV12-1,TRBJ2-7,few,.,CASSSGTGTEQYF,TGTGCCAGCAGCTCCGGGACAGGGACCGAGCAGTACTTC
TRBV28,TRBJ2-1,many,TRBD2,CASSPPSLANEQFF,TGTGCCAGCAGTCCCCCCTCACTAGCGAATGAGCAGTTCTTC
TRBV19,TRBJ2-7,.,.,CASMSGTANQGNEQYF,TGTGCCAGTATGTCCGGGACGGCGAACCAAGGGAACGAGCAGTACTTC
TRBV25-1,TRBJ2-3,many,.,CASSEAGGSTDTQYF,TGTGCCAGCAGTGAAGCAGGCGGAAGCACAGATACGCAGTATTTT
TRBV30,TRBJ1-6,many,TRBD1,CAWSAGGADSPLHF,TGTGCCTGGAGCGCAGGGGGCGCGGACTCACCCCTCCACTTT
TRBV28,TRBJ1-2,few,.,CASSPRAYGYTF,TGTGCCAGCAGCCCAAGGGCGTATGGCTACACCTTC
TRBV7-8,TRBJ1-1,many,.,CASRAGWVMNTEAFF,TGTGCCAGCAGGGCGGGGTGGGTTATGAACACTGAAGCTTTCTTT
TRBV10-3,TRBJ2-5,many,.,CANQRDIQETQYF,TGTGCCAACCAGCGGGACATACAAGAGACCCAGTACTTC
TRBV29-1,TRBJ2-1,many,.,CSVPSFHEQFF,TGCAGCGTCCCGAGTTTCCATGAGCAGTTCTTC
TRBV5-1,TRBJ2-7,many,.,CASSLRPGDYEQYF,TGCGCCAGCAGCTTGCGGCCAGGGGACTACGAGCAGTACTTC
TRBV3-1,TRBJ2-3,many,TRBD2,CASSQGTGGTTDTQYF,TGTGCCAGCAGCCAAGGAACGGGGGGGACCACAGATACGCAGTATTTT
TRBV7-3,TRBJ2-4,.,.,CASSSRYF,TGTGCCAGCAGTTCCCGGTACTTC
TRBV7-8,TRBJ1-1,many,.,CASSLGRVNTEAFF,TGTGCCAGCAGCTTAGGTCGCGTGAACACTGAAGCTTTCTTT
TRBV3-1,TRBJ1-2,many,.,CASSQDLGRYGYTF,TGTGCCAGCAGCCAAGATCTGGGCCGCTATGGCTACACCTTC
TRBV7-2,TRBJ1-1,many,TRBD1,CASSLSDRVKAFF,TGTGCCAGCAGCCTGTCGGACAGGGTTAAAGCTTTCTTT
TRBV29-1,TRBJ2-1,many,.,CSATGSEQFF,TGCAGTGCAACAGGGTCTGAGCAGTTCTTC
TRBV5-1,TRBJ2-3,many,.,CASSLNWGLTDTQYF,TGCGCCAGCAGCTTGAATTGGGGACTCACAGATACGCAGTATTTT